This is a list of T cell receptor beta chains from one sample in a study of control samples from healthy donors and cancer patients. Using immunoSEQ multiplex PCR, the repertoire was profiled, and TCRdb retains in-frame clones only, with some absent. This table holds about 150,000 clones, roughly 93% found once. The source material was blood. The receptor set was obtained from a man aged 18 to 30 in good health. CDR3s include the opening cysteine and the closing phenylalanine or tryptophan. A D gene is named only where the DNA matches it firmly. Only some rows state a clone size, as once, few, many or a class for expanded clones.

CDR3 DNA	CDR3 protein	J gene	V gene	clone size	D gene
TGTGCCAGCAGTCCCAGCCACTCTGGAAACACCATATATTTT	CASSPSHSGNTIYF	TRBJ1-3	TRBV28	-	-
TGTGCCAGCAGCCGAGGGGGGAATCAGCCCCAGCATTTT	CASSRGGNQPQHF	TRBJ1-5	TRBV2	-	-
TGTGCCAGCAGCTTAGGCGGGGAGCCGAACACTGAAGCTTTCTTT	CASSLGGEPNTEAFF	TRBJ1-1	TRBV11-2	-	-
TGTGCCAGCAGTGAATTGGCAGACCGGGTCTGGATGAACACTGAAGCTTTCTTT	CASSELADRVWMNTEAFF	TRBJ1-1	TRBV2	-	-
TGTGCCAGCAGCTTACGACTAGCGGGAGGAGAGACCCAGTACTTC	CASSLRLAGGETQYF	TRBJ2-5	TRBV14	-	TRBD2
TGTGCCTGGACCCTGTCCGGAGACGGGGAGACTGAAGCTTTCTTT	CAWTLSGDGETEAFF	TRBJ1-1	TRBV30	-	-
TGTGCCAGCTGTCCCCCCGACCGTGGGGAGCAGTTCTTC	CASCPPDRGEQFF	TRBJ2-1	TRBV12-3/TRBV12-4	-	-
TGCAGTGCTAAGACAGGTCCCGCCCGCTTC	CSAKTGPARF	TRBJ1-2	TRBV20-1	-	-
TGTGCCAGCAGTCCCGAAACTAGCGGGGGCTACGAGCAGTACTTC	CASSPETSGGYEQYF	TRBJ2-7	TRBV28	-	TRBD2
TGTGCCAGCAGCCAACAAACTAGGGGGGAGACCCAGTACTTC	CASSQQTRGETQYF	TRBJ2-5	TRBV7-2	-	-
TGTGCCATCAGGGAAGCCAACTATGGCTACACCTTC	CAIREANYGYTF	TRBJ1-2	TRBV12-3/TRBV12-4	-	-
TGTGCCAGCAGTTTGGAGCCATGGGCTACTTACGAGCAGTACTTC	CASSLEPWATYEQYF	TRBJ2-7	TRBV9	-	-
TGTGCCAGCAGTTCTCCGCGGGAGAGAGGCTACGAGCAGTACTTC	CASSSPRERGYEQYF	TRBJ2-7	TRBV6-2/TRBV6-3	-	TRBD2
TGTGCCAGCTCTACCGGGGGCGGCTATGGCTACACCTTC	CASSTGGGYGYTF	TRBJ1-2	TRBV6-5	-	-
TGTGCCAGCAGCTTAGGGACGGGTCCTAACTATGGCTACACCTTC	CASSLGTGPNYGYTF	TRBJ1-2	TRBV7-2	-	-
TGTGCCAGCAGCTTCGGGGGGCTGGATTCACCCCTCCACTTT	CASSFGGLDSPLHF	TRBJ1-6	TRBV5-8	-	-
TGTGCCAGCTCGCGCGGAGAGGGCACTGAAGCTTTCTTT	CASSRGEGTEAFF	TRBJ1-1	TRBV18	-	-
TGTGCCAGCAGCTCCTTAGCGGGGGGTCTATACAATGAGCAGTTCTTC	CASSSLAGGLYNEQFF	TRBJ2-1	TRBV11-2	-	TRBD2
TGTGCCAGCAGCGGAGGGGTGAATTCTGAAGCTTTCTTT	CASSGGVNSEAFF	TRBJ1-1	TRBV9	-	-
TGTGCCAGCAGTACAGGGAGGTCCTACGAGCAGTACTTC	CASSTGRSYEQYF	TRBJ2-7	TRBV7-6	-	-
TGCGCCAGCAGCCAAGAAACAGCCAGGGGCGATTCACCCCTCCACTTT	CASSQETARGDSPLHF	TRBJ1-6	TRBV4-1	few	-
TGTGCCAGCAGCTCATCAGGCCGTGGCTACACCTTC	CASSSSGRGYTF	TRBJ1-2	TRBV28	-	-
TGCAGCGCCCTGCCCGGCAATGAGCAGTTCTTC	CSALPGNEQFF	TRBJ2-1	TRBV29-1	-	-
TGTGCCAGTAGCCAGGGGGCTGGGGCCTATGGCTACACCTTC	CASSQGAGAYGYTF	TRBJ1-2	TRBV19	-	TRBD1
TGCGCCAGCAGCTTGTCCACGGCTGGGGCCAACGTCCTGACTTTC	CASSLSTAGANVLTF	TRBJ2-6	TRBV5-1	once	-
TGTGCCAGCAGTCCGGACAGGGGTTGGGAAAAACTGTTTTTT	CASSPDRGWEKLFF	TRBJ1-4	TRBV5-4	-	TRBD1
TGCGCCAGCAGCTTGGCCCCCCCGGACAGGCCGGGGGAGCAGTACTTC	CASSLAPPDRPGEQYF	TRBJ2-7	TRBV5-1	-	TRBD1
TGTGCCAGCAGTTACTCGTACGCTGGGAATCAGCCCCAGCATTTT	CASSYSYAGNQPQHF	TRBJ1-5	TRBV6-5	-	-
TGTGCCAGCAGCTTAGAGGCGCTTATCCACGAGCAGTACTTC	CASSLEALIHEQYF	TRBJ2-7	TRBV11-2	-	-
TGTGCCAGCAGCTTAAGAACCTACGAGCAGTACTTC	CASSLRTYEQYF	TRBJ2-7	TRBV7-3	-	-
TGTGCCATCAGTGAGTCGGGGACTGAAGCTTTCTTT	CAISESGTEAFF	TRBJ1-1	TRBV10-3	-	-
TGTGCCAGCAGCTCGCTGGGACAGTACTACGAGCAGTACTTC	CASSSLGQYYEQYF	TRBJ2-7	TRBV11-1	-	TRBD1
TGTGCCAGCAGCGTGGGGGCACAAGAGACCCAGTACTTC	CASSVGAQETQYF	TRBJ2-5	TRBV9	-	-
TGTGCCAGCGGGGGGAAATTTATCAACAATGAGCAGTTCTTC	CASGGKFINNEQFF	TRBJ2-1	TRBV27	-	-
TGTGCCAGCAGCTCCCGACTCAGGGGTGAGCAGTTCTTC	CASSSRLRGEQFF	TRBJ2-1	TRBV7-2	-	-
TGTGCCAGCAGTTTGCAGGGCCGGAGTGGCTACACCTTC	CASSLQGRSGYTF	TRBJ1-2	TRBV28	-	-
TGTGCCAGCAGTTTATTCGGCAATCAGCCCCAGCATTTT	CASSLFGNQPQHF	TRBJ1-5	TRBV28	-	-
TGTGCCAGCAGCCCCAGACAGCCCTCAGACTATGGCTACACCTTC	CASSPRQPSDYGYTF	TRBJ1-2	TRBV3-1/TRBV3-2	-	-
TGTGCCAGCAGTTACTCGGCAGCTAACTATGGCTACACCTTC	CASSYSAANYGYTF	TRBJ1-2	TRBV6-5	-	-
TGTGCCAGCTCACCGATGACGGAAGTCACTGGAAACACCATATATTTT	CASSPMTEVTGNTIYF	TRBJ1-3	TRBV18	-	-
TGCGCCAGCAGTTTGGACGGACACAATCAGCCCCAGCATTTT	CASSLDGHNQPQHF	TRBJ1-5	TRBV5-1	-	-
TGCGCCAGCAGTGAGACCGGAGCGGACGAGCAGTACTTC	CASSETGADEQYF	TRBJ2-7	TRBV10-2	-	-
TGTGCCAGTAGTACACCCCGACAGGGAGGAAATGAAAAACTGTTTTTT	CASSTPRQGGNEKLFF	TRBJ1-4	TRBV19	-	TRBD1
TGTGCCAGCAGCGCTACGAGAGGAGGGAAGGCTGAAGCTTTCTTT	CASSATRGGKAEAFF	TRBJ1-1	TRBV6-5	-	-
TGTGCCAGCAGTAGGACTAATGAAAAACTGTTTTTT	CASSRTNEKLFF	TRBJ1-4	TRBV6-6	-	-
TGTGCCAGCAGTTACTCGATAGGGGGGCACGGCTACACCTTC	CASSYSIGGHGYTF	TRBJ1-2	TRBV6-5	-	-
TGTGCCAGCAGGAAGTTGAACAAGAAAGAGACCCAGTACTTC	CASRKLNKKETQYF	TRBJ2-5	TRBV27	-	-
TGTGCCAGTCGGGGGATCGGCGTTCCCTCTGGAAACACCATATATTTT	CASRGIGVPSGNTIYF	TRBJ1-3	TRBV19	-	-
TGTGCCAGCAGTTTAACGACATCTCCGAACACTGAAGCTTTCTTT	CASSLTTSPNTEAFF	TRBJ1-1	TRBV6-5	-	-
TGTGCCAGCAGCGTAGCAGGCCAGGTCCGCGGGAGAGCCTCAGATACGCAGTATTTT	CASSVAGQVRGRASDTQYF	TRBJ2-3	TRBV9	-	TRBD2
TGTGCCAGCAGCCAAGAACGGAACACTGAAGCTTTCTTT	CASSQERNTEAFF	TRBJ1-1	TRBV4-2	-	-
TGTGCCTGGTGCGAGGAGGGGTGGACCCAGTACTTC	CAWCEEGWTQYF	TRBJ2-5	TRBV30	once	-
TGTGCCAGCAGCCACGGACTGAACACTGAAGCTTTCTTT	CASSHGLNTEAFF	TRBJ1-1	TRBV11-2	-	-
TGTGCCAGTAGTATAATTGGAGGAGGGTTACCCACCGGGGAGCTGTTTTTT	CASSIIGGGLPTGELFF	TRBJ2-2	TRBV19	-	-
TGTGCCAGCAGTCAAAGGGCTAGCTATGGCTACACCTTC	CASSQRASYGYTF	TRBJ1-2	TRBV12-3/TRBV12-4	-	-
TGTGCCAGCAGCTATGGGGAGTCAGTGAACTATGGCTACACCTTC	CASSYGESVNYGYTF	TRBJ1-2	TRBV7-9	few	-
TGTGCCAGCAGCATACAACCAGGGCCAGGGGGGAAAAACATTCAGTACTTC	CASSIQPGPGGKNIQYF	TRBJ2-4	TRBV21-1	once	-